The 12 T cell receptor beta chains given below trace back to one sample, sequenced in a study of blood T cell repertoires in COVID-19. Profiling relied on immunoSEQ multiplex PCR, and the TCRdb table lists in-frame clones only, not all of them. The data show 69,000 or so clones, with 84% seen just once and approximately 12% held by the top ten. The sample comprised peripheral blood. The receptors come from a man in his fifties with COVID-19, enrolled during active disease.

V gene TRBV7-9 combines with J gene TRBJ2-7; TRBD1 matches 9 bases. CDR1 SEHNR and CDR2 FQNEAQ come from the germline V gene (reference sequence). CDR3 length: 14 residues. The ends lost 4 bases at V and 4 bases at J; junction bases unmatched: 5. CDR3 sequence: CASSSRDRVYEQYF. CDR3 DNA: TGTGCCAGCAGCTCCCGGGACAGGGTTTACGAGCAGTACTTC.

The chain employs TRBV10-3 and TRBJ1-1, with D maybe TRBD1 (5 bases). The V gene lost 8 bases and the J gene lost 0 bases, with 10 bases spanning the gap. The CDR3 loop spans 13 amino acids. Germline assignment: CDR1 ENHRY and CDR2 SYGVKD. As DNA, the CDR3 is TGTGCCATCTCAGGGCTCATGAACACTGAAGCTTTCTTT. As protein: CAISGLMNTEAFF.

CDR3 sequence (DNA): TGTGCCAGTAGTCCGCCTCAGCGGAGCTCCTACAATGAGCAGTTCTTC. Its protein product is CASSPPQRSSYNEQFF. The chain links TRBV19 to TRBJ2-1, with TRBD2 as a possible D gene (5 bases). Germline V lookup: CDR1 LNHDA, CDR2 SQIVND (reference sequence). The V end lost 5 bases, the J end lost 0 bases, and 14 bases lay between the germline ends. CDR3 length: 16 residues.

This rearrangement joins TRBV9 to TRBJ1-5, with 9 nucleotides matching TRBD1. The ends lost 3 bases at V and 9 bases at J; junction bases unmatched: 7. This CDR3 contains 14 residues. Germline assignment: CDR1 SGDLS and CDR2 YYNGEE. The CDR3 loop reads CASSASGQGSPQHF. In DNA, the CDR3 is TGTGCCAGCAGCGCGTCGGGACAGGGTTCGCCCCAGCATTTT.

Points on this clone: One end of the junction does not line up with germline, which may come from a read error. The rearrangement joins TRBV7-7 to TRBJ2-1; 7 bases are shared with TRBD2. This CDR3 has 16 residues. Germline-derived CDR1 and CDR2 are SSHAT and FNYEAQ (reference sequence). The CDR3 nucleotides are TGTGCTAGCAGCCCAAGACTAGCCGATACCTACAATGAGCAGTTCTTC. Protein sequence: CASSPRLADTYNEQFF.

The rearrangement uses TRBV2 and TRBJ1-1, with D unresolved. The CDR3 sequence is 16 residues long. The V gene's germline CDR1 is SNHLY and CDR2 FYNNEI. Deletions cut 8 bases from V and 3 bases from J, with 22 bases between. CDR3 region: CASLSNLRAADTEAFF. DNA of the CDR3: TGTGCCAGCTTGAGCAATCTGAGGGCGGCGGACACTGAAGCTTTCTTT.

The gene calls are TRBV5-4 and TRBJ2-7; TRBD1 matches 8 bases. This CDR3 has 13 amino acids. Germline-derived CDR1 and CDR2 are SGHNT and YYREEE (reference sequence). The J segment lost 6 bases and the V segment lost 2 bases, leaving 4 bases of the junction unmatched. The CDR3 sequence: CASSLDRGSEQYF. DNA for the CDR3: TGTGCCAGCAGCTTAGACAGGGGATCCGAGCAGTACTTC.

The chain recombines TRBV7-2 with TRBJ2-7, with 9 bases aligning to TRBD1. The CDR3 runs 15 residues. The V gene end was trimmed by 3 bases and the J gene end by 7 bases; junction bases not matched to a gene: 10. The V gene's germline CDR1 is SGHTA and CDR2 FQGNSA. The CDR3, as DNA: TGTGCCAGCAGCTTTGGAGCGGGACAGGGCCGGGAGCAGTACTTC. Amino acids: CASSFGAGQGREQYF.

This clone was observed once. The chain combines TRBV13 with TRBJ1-1; the D is unclear. V was trimmed by 5 bases and J by 4 bases, leaving 17 bases between them. CDR1 and CDR2 from the germline V gene are PRHDT and FYEKMQ (reference sequence). The CDR3 consists of 15 residues. The CDR3 loop is CASSPQDFPGTEAFF. The CDR3, as DNA: TGTGCCAGCAGCCCCCAAGATTTCCCGGGCACTGAAGCTTTCTTT.

The V gene is TRBV4-2, the J gene TRBJ2-1; D may be TRBD1 (5 bases). The germline V gene encodes CDR1 LGHNA and CDR2 YNFKEQ. The length of the CDR3 is 14 residues. The V end was cut by 4 bases, the J end by 5 bases, with 12 bases between. The CDR3 sequence is CASSPPDRNNEQFF. In DNA, the CDR3 is TGTGCCAGCAGCCCCCCAGACAGAAACAATGAGCAGTTCTTC.

The chain combines TRBV19 with TRBJ1-3, with 8 bases fitting TRBD1. This CDR3 is 14 amino acids long. In germline, CDR1 is LNHDA, CDR2 SQIVND (reference sequence). The CDR3 loop is CATGQGFSGNTIYF. DNA of the CDR3: TGTGCGACCGGACAGGGCTTCTCTGGAAACACCATATATTTT. The whole variable domain, remainder taken from reference TRBV19 and TRBJ1-3, is DGGITQSPKYLFRKEGQNVTLSCEQNLNHDAMYWYRQDPGQGLRLIYYSQIVNDFQKGDIAEGYSVSREKKESFPLTVTSAQKNPTAFYLCATGQGFSGNTIYFGEGSWLTVV.

The V call is TRBV19, the J call TRBJ2-3, with 10 bases aligning to TRBD1. The germline gives CDR1 LNHDA, CDR2 SQIVND (reference sequence). The CDR3 extends over 13 amino acids. Trimming took 10 bases from V and 9 from J; bases not matched to a gene: 10. The CDR3 loop is CAIGTGVGGTQYF. CDR3 sequence (DNA): TGTGCCATCGGGACAGGGGTAGGGGGGACGCAGTATTTT.